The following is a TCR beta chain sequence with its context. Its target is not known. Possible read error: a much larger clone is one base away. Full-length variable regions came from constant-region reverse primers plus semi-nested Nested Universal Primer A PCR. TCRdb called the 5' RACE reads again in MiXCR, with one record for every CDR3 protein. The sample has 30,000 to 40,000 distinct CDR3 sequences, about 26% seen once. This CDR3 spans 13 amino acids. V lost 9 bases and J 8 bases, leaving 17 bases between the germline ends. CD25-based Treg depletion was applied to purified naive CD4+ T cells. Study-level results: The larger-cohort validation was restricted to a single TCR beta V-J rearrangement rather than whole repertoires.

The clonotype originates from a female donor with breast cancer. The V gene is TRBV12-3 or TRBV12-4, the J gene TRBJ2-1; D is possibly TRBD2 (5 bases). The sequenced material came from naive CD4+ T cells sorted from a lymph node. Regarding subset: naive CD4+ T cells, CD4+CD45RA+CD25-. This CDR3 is CARSQISRDEQFF. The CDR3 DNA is TGTGCCAGGAGTCAAATATCGAGGGATGAGCAGTTCTTC.